This TCR beta chain was found in a study of blood T cell repertoires in COVID-19. Overall study: Samples taken during acute and convalescent COVID-19 were collected in the United States, Italy and Spain. PBMCs, B-cell-depleted T cells, or T cells provided the cDNA or gDNA that made up the material.

Per germline, CDR1 KGHSH and CDR2 LQKENI. V lost 5 bases and J lost 0, with 17 bases in between. This CDR3 is 17 amino acids long. This clone was seen ten or more times. As originally analysed: Estimated nucleated cell counts came from reference gene primer amplification. Libraries were prepared by immunoSEQ multiplex PCR; TCRdb keeps only in-frame clonotypes and omits some of them. D and trimming were read from the DNA, whereas the V and J calls and clone size are those reported in that table. The top ten clones hold 1.5% to 2% of a sample with under 200,000 clones, around nine tenths of them seen once.

The material sequenced was peripheral blood. The clonotype was recovered from a man aged 18 to 29 with active or convalescent COVID-19. The chain links TRBV18 to TRBJ1-3; maybe TRBD1 (5 bases). The CDR3 DNA reads TGTGCCAGCTCAACTAACCGGGACTCGGACTCTGGAAACACCATATATTTT. Residues: CASSTNRDSDSGNTIYF.